Below, 8 T cell receptor beta chains from the same sample are listed, as sequenced in a study of persistence of HIV-infected CD4 T cells. The stimulus was an HIV-1 Gag 15-mer peptide pool, 1 ug/peptide/mL. CD40L/CD69 double-negative CD45RO-high memory CD4+ T cells were collected. This was the immunoSEQ version 4 assay in survey mode. The assay was immunoSEQ multiplex PCR, and TCRdb's table has in-frame clones only and misses some. The sample has more than 30,000 clones; approximately 78% are singletons. Their recognized antigens are unknown. The specimen comprised cultured CD4+ T cells from PBMCs, sampled from a patient who received antiretroviral therapy. Receptors originate from an adult with HIV. The donor label of this sample is uncertain.

The chain combines TRBV19 with TRBJ1-5; 8 bases align to TRBD1. Germline assignment: CDR1 LNHDA and CDR2 SQIVND (reference sequence). With 6 bases clipped from V and 3 bases from J, the junction kept 4 bases outside the gene matches. This CDR3 contains 14 residues. The chain's CDR3 is CASSAGGPNQPQHF. In DNA, the CDR3 is TGTGCCAGTAGCGCAGGGGGCCCCAATCAGCCCCAGCATTTT.

The chain couples TRBV24-1 to TRBJ2-3, with TRBD1 as a possible D gene (5 bases). The CDR3 is 17 amino acids. The V end lost 4 bases, the J end lost 1 base, and 17 bases lay between the germline ends. Germline CDR1 is KGHDR and CDR2 is SFDVKD. CDR3 sequence reads: CATSEPRRQGGTDTQYF. DNA for the CDR3: TGTGCCACCAGTGAGCCCCGACGGCAGGGCGGCACAGATACGCAGTATTTT.

The rearrangement uses TRBV20-1 and TRBJ2-7; no clear D gene. Germline V gene sequence: CDR1 DFQATT, CDR2 SNEGSKA (reference sequence). Trimming cost V 7 bases and J 2 bases, with 9 bases left between them. This CDR3 has 11 amino acids. This CDR3 is CSVPGPYEQYV. DNA for the CDR3: TGCAGTGTACCGGGTCCCTACGAGCAGTACGTC.

The gene calls are TRBV21-1 and TRBJ2-7; the D call TRBD1 from the table was never checked on the DNA. TRBV21-1 is an annotated pseudogene. CDR3 length equals 14 residues. The CDR3 DNA reads as TGTGCCAGCAGCAAAGGGACAGGCTTCTACGAGCAGTACTTC. Translation: CASSKGTGFYEQYF.

The chain joins TRBV6-5 to TRBJ1-5; D is possibly TRBD1 (5 bases). The CDR3 is made up of 13 amino acids. Germline CDR1 is MNHEY and CDR2 is SVGAGI. Trimming removed 6 bases from V and 5 bases from J, with 11 bases in between. As DNA, the CDR3 is TGTGCCAGCAGGGGGGGGATTCATCAGCCCCAGCATTTT. It is translated as CASRGGIHQPQHF.

The chain has TRBV6-5 and TRBJ2-2; the D gene is possibly TRBD2 (5 bases). Trimming stripped 7 bases from V and 4 bases from J, with 7 bases between. The CDR3 contains 12 residues. Germline assignment: CDR1 MNHEY and CDR2 SVGAGI. The CDR3 DNA reads as TGTGCCAGCACCCGGGGCACCGGGGAGCTGTTTTTT. Its protein product is CASTRGTGELFF.

This clone appeared once. The rearrangement links TRBV12-5 to TRBJ2-2, with 10 bases fitting TRBD2. The CDR3 is 15 amino acids. Losses at the gene ends were 5 bases for V and 5 bases for J; bases not matched to a gene: 5. Germline loops: CDR1 LGHNT, CDR2 FRNRAP. CDR3 bases: TGTGCTAGTGGTCTCGGACTAGCGGTAACCGGGGAGCTGTTTTTT. It translates to CASGLGLAVTGELFF. Combining the CDR3 with reference TRBV12-5 and TRBJ2-2 gives the whole variable domain DARVTQTPRHKVTEMGQEVTMRCQPILGHNTVFWYRQTMMQGLELLAYFRNRAPLDDSGMPKDRFSAEMPDATLATLKIQPSEPRDSAVYFCASGLGLAVTGELFFGEGSRLTVL.

This clone was recorded a few times. The gene calls are TRBV19 and TRBJ1-6, with D possibly matching TRBD1 (6 bases). Germline CDR1 and CDR2: LNHDA and SQIVND (reference sequence). V lost 3 bases, J lost 7 bases, and 13 bases lay in between. The CDR3 sequence is 15 residues long. The CDR3 DNA sequence: TGTGCCAGTAGTATCGACAGGACACGGAATTCACCCCTCCACTTT. This codes for CASSIDRTRNSPLHF.